These 22 T cell receptor beta chains were sequenced from one sample in a study of Ad26.COV2.S vaccination and SARS-CoV-2 variants. The assay was immunoSEQ multiplex PCR, and TCRdb's table has in-frame clones only and misses some. The sample has approximately 400,000 clones; about four fifths are singletons. Sample treatment: around 19 received Ad26.COV2.S at low or high dose, single or two shots; several received placebo; per-sample allocation not given. Sampling was performed 63 days after the first vaccine or placebo injection. This specimen was peripheral blood, taken in a trial of Ad26.COV2.S vaccine versus placebo. These TCRs come from a person aged 18-60 years who received the Ad26.COV2.S COVID-19 vaccine or a placebo.

This clone was found a few times. The genes are TRBV7-4 and TRBJ2-7; unclear D gene. The CDR3 covers 15 residues. The V and J ends lost 2 bases and 2 bases respectively, with 13 bases between them. Looked up from germline, CDR1 is SGHVT and CDR2 is SQSDAQ. Here the CDR3 DNA reads TGTGCCAGCAGCTTATGGCTTCTCCATCCCTACGAGCAGTACTTC. This sequence encodes CASSLWLLHPYEQYF.

Comments on this clone: Other DNA sequences of this sample code for an identical CDR3. The chain has TRBV3-1 (or the pseudogene TRBV3-2) and TRBJ1-6, with TRBD1 as a possible D gene (5 bases). Trimming cost V 4 bases and J 7 bases, with 14 bases left between them. Germline loops: CDR1 LGHDT, CDR2 YNNKEL (reference sequence). This CDR3 has 15 residues. The CDR3 DNA reads as TGTGCCAGCAGCCCAAAGGGGAGGAGGAATTCACCCCTCCACTTT. This encodes CASSPKGRRNSPLHF.

The chain joins TRBV19 to TRBJ1-2; D call uncertain. This CDR3 contains 10 residues. Germline lookup yields CDR1 LNHDA and CDR2 SQIVND (reference sequence). Between the trimmed V and J ends, which lost 6 bases and 4 bases, there was a span of 3 bases. The chain's CDR3 is CASSSYGYTF. Here the CDR3 DNA reads TGTGCCAGTAGCAGCTATGGCTACACCTTC.

This chain links TRBV11-3 with TRBJ2-1, with D perhaps being TRBD1 or TRBD2 (5 bases each). The germline gives CDR1 SGHNT, CDR2 YENEEA. V was cut by 5 bases and J by 6 bases, with 11 bases left in between. This CDR3 comprises 13 residues. CDR3 sequence: CASSKGTGNEQFF. The CDR3 coding sequence is TGTGCCAGCAGCAAAGGGACCGGCAATGAGCAGTTCTTC.

This rearrangement joins TRBV4-1 to TRBJ2-1; a possible D gene is TRBD2 (6 bases). V was pared by 4 bases and J by 7 bases, with 20 bases between. The CDR3 covers 16 residues. Looked up from germline, CDR1 is MGHRA and CDR2 is YSYEKL. CDR3 loop: CASSPIFGDWRNEQFF. Written as DNA, the CDR3 is TGCGCCAGCAGCCCTATATTCGGGGACTGGCGGAATGAGCAGTTCTTC.

This clone was seen a few times. The chain combines TRBV12-3 or TRBV12-4 with TRBJ1-2; D perhaps matches TRBD1 (5 bases). Trimming cost V 7 bases and J 7 bases, with 13 bases left between them. The CDR3 runs to 12 residues. The DNA of the CDR3 is TGTGCCAGCACCCCGGGGGTTGGTGGCTACACCTTC. As protein: CASTPGVGGYTF.

This chain connects TRBV29-1 to TRBJ1-1; D unresolved. Germline values: CDR1 SQVTM, CDR2 ANQGSEA. V shed 4 bases and J shed 0 bases, with 3 bases lying between them. The CDR3 length is 11 residues. The CDR3 nucleotides read TGCAGCGTTGGACTGAACACTGAAGCTTTCTTT. Translated: CSVGLNTEAFF.

J is TRBJ1-2 and V is TRBV18; the match to TRBD1 covers 12 bases. The CDR3 covers 14 residues. In germline, CDR1 is KGHSH, CDR2 LQKENI. J was trimmed by 6 bases and V by 4 bases; bases with no gene match: 3. The chain's CDR3 is CASSQGQGANGYTF. The CDR3 region has the DNA TGTGCCAGCTCACAGGGACAGGGGGCCAATGGCTACACCTTC.

The chain recombines TRBV6-6 with TRBJ2-3; 10 positions agree with TRBD2. CDR1 is MNHNY, CDR2 SVGAGI, per germline (reference sequence). CDR3 length: 16 residues. V shed 5 bases and J 2 bases; nucleotides not matched to a gene: 7. As DNA, the CDR3 is TGTGCCAGCAGTCCCAGGACTAGCGGCCTCACAGATACGCAGTATTTT. Its protein is CASSPRTSGLTDTQYF.

This clone was detected only a few times. V gene TRBV25-1 combines with J gene TRBJ2-3; unclear D gene. The V end was cut by 5 bases, the J end by 1 base, with 13 bases between. The germline gives CDR1 MGHDK, CDR2 SYGVNS. The CDR3 consists of 15 residues. The CDR3 nucleotides read TGTGCCAGCAGTCCCCGGCGGACCCGCACAGATACGCAGTATTTT. As protein: CASSPRRTRTDTQYF.

The chain uses TRBV27 and TRBJ2-5; a possible D gene is TRBD1 (5 bases). The germline CDR1 and CDR2 sequences are MNHEY and SMNVEV (reference sequence). Trimming stripped 2 bases from V and 10 bases from J, with 8 bases between. This CDR3 spans 11 amino acids. The CDR3 DNA reads TGTGCCAGCAGTTTAGGTCAGGGCCAGTACTTC. Protein sequence: CASSLGQGQYF.

The V and J genes are TRBV28 and TRBJ2-6; D remains unclear. This CDR3 contains 18 residues. V lost 5 bases, J lost 0 bases, and 17 bases lay in between. Germline assignment: CDR1 MDHEN and CDR2 SYDVKM. In DNA, the CDR3 is TGTGCCAGCAGTCCCTCGCGTGCGCGTAGCTCTGGGGCCAACGTCCTGACTTTC. It specifies CASSPSRARSSGANVLTF.

The CDR3, as DNA: TGTGCCAGCAGCTTAGCACAGAACGCACTGTTTTTT. This translates into CASSLAQNALFF. The chain recombines TRBV7-6 with TRBJ1-4, with D uncertain. Deletions cut 0 bases from V and 13 bases from J, with 9 bases between. The CDR3 runs 12 residues. Germline V gene sequence: CDR1 SGHVS, CDR2 FNYEAQ.

CDR3: CASSQSVSGANVLTF. The CDR3 DNA reads TGTGCCAGCAGCCAGTCGGTCTCTGGGGCCAACGTCCTGACTTTC. J is TRBJ2-6 and V is TRBV3-1 (or the pseudogene TRBV3-2), with D uncertain. This CDR3 is 15 amino acids long. The V end lost 3 bases, the J end lost 0 bases, and 6 bases lay between the germline ends. Germline-derived CDR1 and CDR2 are LGHDT and YNNKEL (reference sequence).

This sequence joins TRBV4-1 and TRBJ1-2; 7 bases fit TRBD1. This CDR3 region has 16 residues. The germline V gene encodes CDR1 MGHRA and CDR2 YSYEKL. V was pared by 3 bases and J by 0 bases, with 7 bases of the junction left unmatched. Written as DNA, the CDR3 is TGCGCCAGCAGCCACGTGGGACAGCGGACTAACTATGGCTACACCTTC. Protein: CASSHVGQRTNYGYTF.

The chain has TRBV7-3 and TRBJ1-1; D may be TRBD1 (5 bases). Germline V gene sequence: CDR1 SGHTA, CDR2 FQGTGA. CDR3 length: 13 amino acids. V lost 5 bases and J lost 4, with 11 bases in between. CDR3 protein: CASSNGAATEAFF. CDR3 DNA sequence: TGTGCCAGCAGCAACGGGGCAGCCACTGAAGCTTTCTTT.

In DNA, the CDR3 is TGTGCCAGCAGCACCGGACAGGCGAACACCGGGGAGCTGTTTTTT. Its protein is CASSTGQANTGELFF. The chain couples TRBV21-1 to TRBJ2-2; the table names TRBD1, a call not compared with the DNA. TRBV21-1 counts as a pseudogene. The CDR3 loop spans 15 amino acids.

This chain joins TRBV2 and TRBJ2-7; D perhaps matches TRBD2 (5 bases). Germline CDR1 SNHLY, CDR2 FYNNEI. V dropped 6 bases and J dropped 2 bases, with 14 bases sitting between them. The CDR3 loop spans 14 amino acids. CDR3 bases: TGTGCCAGCAGGAAGCGGACCACAACCTACGAGCAGTACTTC. Translating it yields CASRKRTTTYEQYF.

This chain connects TRBV12-3 or TRBV12-4 to TRBJ2-3, with 7 bases that match TRBD1. V was clipped by 10 bases and J by 2 bases; unmatched bases: 6. CDR3 length: 13 amino acids. The CDR3 DNA reads TGTGCCACCTCGGGGACAGTCACAGATACGCAGTATTTT. Translation gives CATSGTVTDTQYF.

The chain recombines TRBV18 with TRBJ1-1, with TRBD1 matching 8 bases. V lost 5 bases, J lost 3 bases, and 8 bases stayed unmatched. Germline-derived CDR1 and CDR2 are KGHSH and LQKENI. CDR3 length: 15 amino acids. The CDR3: CASSSTTGEDTEAFF. The CDR3 DNA follows: TGTGCCAGCTCATCAACGACAGGGGAGGACACTGAAGCTTTCTTT. Complete variable domain (other parts from reference TRBV18 and TRBJ1-1): NAGVMQNPRHLVRRRGQEARLRCSPMKGHSHVYWYRQLPEEGLKFMVYLQKENIIDESGMPKERFSAEFPKEGPSILRIQQVVRGDSAAYFCASSSTTGEDTEAFFGQGTRLTVV.

Concerning this clone itself: Other DNA sequences in this sample translate to the same CDR3. The rearrangement joins TRBV20-1 to TRBJ2-7; a weak D match, TRBD2 (5 bases). V shed 1 base and J shed 6 bases, with 7 bases lying between them. The CDR3 totals 11 residues. Per germline, CDR1 DFQATT and CDR2 SNEGSKA (reference sequence). CDR3 sequence (DNA): TGCAGTGCTAGAGGCGGACTCGAGCAGTACTTC. Protein: CSARGGLEQYF.

The rearrangement joins TRBV12-5 to TRBJ1-5, with a possible D match to TRBD1 (5 bases). The germline CDR1 and CDR2 sequences are LGHNT and FRNRAP. The CDR3 has 17 residues. Trimming took 2 bases from V and 6 from J, leaving 20 bases between them. DNA for the CDR3: TGTGCTAGTGGTTTGATACCTCGGGGGGGGATTGGTCAGCCCCAGCATTTT. Amino acid sequence: CASGLIPRGGIGQPQHF.